These 8 T cell receptor beta chains share one sample of origin, sequenced in a study of identical twins. From the 5' RACE reads, TCRdb called clonotypes with MiXCR, one entry per CDR3 protein. The table has approximately 690,000 distinct CDR3 sequences, 5.5% to 7.5% seen once. Sequencing was carried out using naive T cells sorted from blood. All receptors come from a man between 18 and 29 years old in good health.

There are a few counts of this clonotype. The J gene is TRBJ2-5, the V gene TRBV6-5, with 8 bases aligning to TRBD2. J gave up 5 bases and V 2 bases, and 4 bases lay outside the gene matches. Germline V lookup: CDR1 MNHEY, CDR2 SVGAGI. The CDR3 runs 14 residues. The CDR3 loop reads CASSYGTRQETQYF. DNA of the CDR3: TGTGCCAGCAGTTACGGGACTAGGCAGGAGACCCAGTACTTC.

This clonotype was picked up a small number of times. The rearrangement links TRBV20-1 to TRBJ2-7, with 7 bases matching TRBD2. The V segment lost 0 bases and the J segment 2 bases; nucleotides outside the gene matches: 4. The V gene's germline CDR1 is DFQATT and CDR2 SNEGSKA (reference sequence). CDR3 length: 14 residues. CDR3 bases: TGCAGTGCTAGAGATCCTAGCGGACCCTACGAGCAGTACTTC. The encoded protein is CSARDPSGPYEQYF.

The chain has TRBV20-1 and TRBJ2-7; TRBD2 matches at 10 bases. The CDR3 extends over 16 amino acids. Trimming removed 2 bases from V and 0 bases from J; junction bases left unmatched: 7. From germline, CDR1 is DFQATT and CDR2 SNEGSKA (reference sequence). The CDR3 DNA is TGCAGTGCTAGACCCCAACTAGCGGGGATCTCCTACGAGCAGTACTTC. It translates to CSARPQLAGISYEQYF.

The genes are TRBV6-1 and TRBJ2-7; 8 bases fit TRBD1. There are 12 residues in the CDR3. V gave up 5 bases and J gave up 6 bases; unmatched junction bases: 3. Germline CDR1 is MNHNS and CDR2 is SASEGT. The CDR3 spells CASSTGGFEQYV. CDR3 coding DNA: TGTGCCAGCAGTACAGGGGGTTTCGAGCAGTACGTC.

This clonotype showed up many times. The chain joins TRBV20-1 to TRBJ2-7; D remains unclear. Trimming shortened V by 3 bases and J by 2 bases, and 8 bases separated the two germline ends. The CDR3 spans 12 residues. Looked up from germline, CDR1 is DFQATT and CDR2 is SNEGSKA (reference sequence). The DNA of the CDR3 is TGCAGTGCTAGGTCCCGGGCCTACGAGCAGTACTTC. This encodes CSARSRAYEQYF.

This clonotype was seen a few times. The chain is built from TRBV6-1 and TRBJ2-7, with a possible D match to TRBD1 (6 bases). The CDR3 totals 14 residues. Germline CDR1 is MNHNS and CDR2 is SASEGT. V was trimmed by 6 bases and J by 0 bases, leaving 12 bases between them. Written as DNA, the CDR3 is TGTGCCAGCAGGTCAGGGGCCAGCTCCTACGAGCAGTACGTC. Translation gives CASRSGASSYEQYV.

The table lists this clonotype with many counts. The gene calls are TRBV5-1 and TRBJ2-3, with 7 nucleotides matching TRBD2. The CDR3 contains 15 residues. The V gene end was trimmed by 0 bases and the J gene end by 3 bases; junction bases not matched to a gene: 4. Germline lookup yields CDR1 SGHRS and CDR2 YFSETQ. The CDR3 nucleotides read TGCGCCAGCAGCTTGGGAGCGGGACGGACAGATACGCAGTATTTT. It yields the protein CASSLGAGRTDTQYF.

The genes are TRBV7-9 and TRBJ1-5; possibly TRBD1 for D (5 bases). Trimming removed 6 bases from V and 4 bases from J, with 16 bases in between. CDR1 is SEHNR and CDR2 is FQNEAQ in the germline V gene (reference sequence). The CDR3 sequence is 15 residues long. CDR3 protein: CASSPLGPQNQPQHF. CDR3 bases: TGTGCCAGCAGTCCTCTGGGACCTCAAAATCAGCCCCAGCATTTT.